This T cell receptor beta chain was profiled in a study of cytomegalovirus exposure and HLA in healthy donors. Sequenced by immunoSEQ multiplex PCR; TCRdb stores in-frame clones only, minus some. Counted here are some 150,000 clones, 85% to 90% occurring once; the ten biggest clones make up 8% to 9.5%. The study drew the donors from its 120-subject validation cohort, separate from the approximately 670-subject first cohort. Between the trimmed V and J ends, which lost 1 base and 7 bases, there was a span of 13 bases. CDR3 length: 14 amino acids. Germline assignment: CDR1 LGHNA and CDR2 YNFKEQ. Regarding this clone: The target antigen is unknown.

Study observations and caveats: Subsequent analysis found a tendency for first-cohort TCR clusters to co-occur within the approximately 130 validation repertoires. The study put 150 to 200 TCR beta chains on its list as cytomegalovirus-associated.

The V and J genes are TRBV4-2 and TRBJ1-1; D perhaps matches TRBD1 (5 bases). The sequenced material came from PBMCs. The TCR comes from a young woman in good health and CMV-seropositive. Written as DNA, the CDR3 is TGTGCCAGCAGCCAAGGAAGGGGCCTAAATGAAGCTTTCTTT. Protein product: CASSQGRGLNEAFF.